These 29 T cell receptor beta chains were sequenced from one sample in a study of siplizumab effects on memory and regulatory T cells (dated by TCRdb to the late 2010s). The library was obtained by the immunoSEQ multiplex PCR assay. Not all clones reach the TCRdb copy of this immuneACCESS table, which keeps in-frame sequences only. Checked studies attribute under half of the gap to unresolved V genes and leave the rest unexplained. The sample table shows tens of thousands of clones, and approximately 96% are seen once. Clones ranked in the top ten supply roughly 0.033% of the sample. Sequenced input: naive CD4+ T cells sorted from blood. Explained via the paper, the cell subset or site label denotes: unstimulated naive T cells. All receptors derive from a human donor in good health.

The chain has TRBV30 and TRBJ2-7; D not certain. Per germline, CDR1 GTSNPN and CDR2 SVGIG (reference sequence). CDR3 length equals 12 residues. Trimming left V 2 bases short and J 12 bases short, with 17 bases between. CDR3 amino acids: CAWSTLLGRSYF. The CDR3 DNA reads TGTGCCTGGAGTACCCTTTTGGGCAGGTCGTACTTC.

Here the CDR3 reads CASSKWRGAVETQYF. The CDR3 DNA reads TGTGCCAGCAGCAAGTGGCGGGGGGCCGTAGAGACCCAGTACTTC. The chain recombines TRBV7-2 with TRBJ2-5; the match to TRBD2 covers 8 bases. This CDR3 region has 15 residues. The V gene end was trimmed by 5 bases and the J gene end by 4 bases; junction bases not matched to a gene: 9. From germline, CDR1 is SGHTA and CDR2 FQGNSA.

The genes are TRBV21-1 and TRBJ2-3; the table's D call of TRBD2 was not tested on the DNA. TRBV21-1 is a pseudogene segment. The CDR3 has 16 amino acids. The CDR3 loop is CASSKGPRGPVDTQYF. The CDR3 DNA follows: TGTGCCAGCAGCAAAGGGCCGCGGGGACCGGTGGATACGCAGTATTTT.

V usage is TRBV28 and J usage is TRBJ1-4, with 8 positions matching TRBD1. CDR1 is MDHEN, CDR2 SYDVKM, per germline. The CDR3 has 15 residues. J was trimmed by 1 base and V by 7 bases; bases with no gene match: 5. This CDR3 reads CASTFDRGTNEKLFF. As DNA, the CDR3 is TGTGCCAGCACCTTCGACAGGGGAACTAATGAAAAACTGTTTTTT.

This chain uses TRBV4-3 with TRBJ2-7, with TRBD2 as a possible D gene (5 bases). V lost 4 bases, J lost 0 bases, and 10 bases lay in between. The CDR3 is 14 amino acids. Germline V gives CDR1 LGHNA, CDR2 YSLEER. The CDR3 spells CASSRTRDSYEQYF. The CDR3 DNA follows: TGCGCCAGCAGCCGGACCCGGGACTCCTACGAGCAGTACTTC.

This chain joins TRBV19 and TRBJ2-2; the match to TRBD1 covers 9 bases. Trimming took 5 bases from V and 5 from J; bases not matched to a gene: 6. The CDR3 consists of 15 residues. Germline-derived CDR1 and CDR2 are LNHDA and SQIVND (reference sequence). As DNA, the CDR3 is TGTGCCAGTAGTCACCCGGGACAGGGAACCGGGGAGCTGTTTTTT. The encoded protein is CASSHPGQGTGELFF.

The V call is TRBV5-1, the J call TRBJ1-2; D is perhaps TRBD1 (6 bases). V was clipped by 4 bases and J by 7 bases, with 14 bases between them. This CDR3 comprises 13 residues. Per germline, CDR1 SGHRS and CDR2 YFSETQ. This CDR3 is CASSGAGAGGYTF. The CDR3 DNA is TGCGCCAGCAGCGGAGCAGGGGCGGGTGGCTACACCTTC.

In DNA form, the CDR3 reads TGTGCCAGCCGAGGGGGCCCTTCCTACGAGCAGTACTTC. It encodes CASRGGPSYEQYF. The genes are TRBV19 and TRBJ2-7; 7 bases fit TRBD1. With 9 bases clipped from V and 1 base from J, the junction kept 6 bases outside the gene matches. This CDR3 is built from 13 residues. Germline-derived CDR1 and CDR2 are LNHDA and SQIVND (reference sequence).

Only one count was recorded for this clone. The V and J genes are TRBV4-2 and TRBJ2-7; TRBD2 matches 7 bases. Germline V gene data show CDR1 as LGHNA and CDR2 as YNFKEQ. This CDR3 contains 15 residues. The J segment lost 2 bases and the V segment lost 0 bases, leaving 4 bases of the junction unmatched. CDR3 sequence: CASSQEGGSAYEQYF. DNA for the CDR3: TGTGCCAGCAGCCAAGAGGGGGGGTCGGCCTACGAGCAGTACTTC.

V gene TRBV5-1 combines with J gene TRBJ1-2, with TRBD1 matching over 8 bases. The CDR3 totals 15 residues. V gave up 2 bases and J gave up 0 bases; unmatched junction bases: 3. Per the germline V gene, CDR1 is SGHRS and CDR2 is YFSETQ. For the CDR3, the DNA is TGCGCCAGCAGCTTACAGGGGGAACCTAACTATGGCTACACCTTC. Translated: CASSLQGEPNYGYTF.

The chain employs TRBV28 and TRBJ1-5, with unresolved D. The CDR3 is 14 amino acids. CDR1 is MDHEN and CDR2 is SYDVKM in the germline V gene. Trimming took off 8 bases at V and 2 bases at J, with 13 bases between the two ends. CDR3 residues: CASGRPNGNQPQHF. Here the CDR3 DNA reads TGTGCCAGCGGACGCCCGAATGGCAATCAGCCCCAGCATTTT.

The chain employs TRBV11-2 and TRBJ1-1; D ambiguous. V was pared by 1 base and J by 8 bases, with 11 bases between. In germline, CDR1 is SGHAT, CDR2 FQNNGV. CDR3 length: 13 amino acids. CDR3 residues: CASSLVFSEEAFF. The CDR3 bases are TGTGCCAGCAGCTTAGTATTCTCTGAGGAAGCTTTCTTT.

The V call is TRBV5-1, the J call TRBJ2-7; either TRBD1 or TRBD2 may supply D (5 bases each). V dropped 4 bases and J dropped 2 bases, with 13 bases sitting between them. CDR3 size: 14 residues. Germline CDR1 and CDR2: SGHRS and YFSETQ. The CDR3 protein is CASSAGTSTYEQYF. The CDR3 DNA reads as TGCGCCAGCAGCGCCGGGACGTCGACCTACGAGCAGTACTTC.

This chain connects TRBV19 to TRBJ2-5; 12 positions agree with TRBD2. Looked up from germline, CDR1 is LNHDA and CDR2 is SQIVND (reference sequence). V lost 5 bases to trimming and J lost 3 bases; unmatched junction nucleotides: 16. CDR3 length equals 19 residues. CDR3 amino acids: CASSSTSGGGRKTEETQYF. The CDR3 nucleotides are TGTGCCAGTAGTTCGACTAGCGGGGGCGGGCGAAAAACAGAAGAGACCCAGTACTTC. Drawing the rest from reference TRBV19 and TRBJ2-5, the complete variable domain is DGGITQSPKYLFRKEGQNVTLSCEQNLNHDAMYWYRQDPGQGLRLIYYSQIVNDFQKGDIAEGYSVSREKKESFPLTVTSAQKNPTAFYLCASSSTSGGGRKTEETQYFGPGTRLLVL.

J is TRBJ2-7 and V is TRBV7-3, with D perhaps matching TRBD2 (5 bases). The V and J ends lost 4 bases and 4 bases respectively, with 11 bases between them. Germline V gives CDR1 SGHTA, CDR2 FQGTGA. The CDR3 has 13 amino acids. CDR3 in amino acids: CASSSSGGYEQYF. CDR3 nucleotides: TGTGCCAGCAGCTCCTCCGGCGGGTACGAGCAGTACTTC.

This chain uses TRBV28 with TRBJ1-5; unclear D gene. CDR1 is MDHEN and CDR2 is SYDVKM in the germline V gene. Trimming took off 1 base at V and 3 bases at J, with 10 bases between the two ends. This CDR3 has 15 residues. The CDR3 protein is CASSLSRFPNQPQHF. DNA for the CDR3: TGTGCCAGCAGTTTATCCCGCTTTCCCAATCAGCCCCAGCATTTT.

This sequence joins TRBV11-2 and TRBJ2-6; TRBD2 is a possible D gene (6 bases). The CDR3 has 17 amino acids. V shed 4 bases and J shed 0 bases, with 13 bases lying between them. The germline gives CDR1 SGHAT, CDR2 FQNNGV. This CDR3 is CASSSPGLRSGANVLTF. Written as DNA, the CDR3 is TGTGCCAGCAGCTCGCCGGGACTCCGCTCTGGGGCCAACGTCCTGACTTTC.

This rearrangement joins TRBV5-4 to TRBJ2-3; D is unresolved. This CDR3 has 15 residues. V lost 4 bases, J lost 3 bases, and 15 bases lay in between. The germline V gene encodes CDR1 SGHNT and CDR2 YYREEE (reference sequence). The CDR3 here is CASSMAAVRTDTQYF. The CDR3 DNA reads as TGTGCCAGCAGCATGGCGGCGGTGCGGACAGATACGCAGTATTTT.

Here the CDR3 reads CASSGTGGDTEAFF. In nucleotides, the CDR3 is TGTGCCAGCAGTGGGACAGGAGGGGACACTGAAGCTTTCTTT. This chain links TRBV28 with TRBJ1-1; TRBD1 matches at 8 bases. Trimming took 5 bases from V and 3 from J; bases not matched to a gene: 5. This CDR3 is 14 amino acids long. Germline loops: CDR1 MDHEN, CDR2 SYDVKM.

In DNA, the CDR3 is TGTGCCAGTAGTTTAATGGAAGGAGGCTACACCTTC. It yields the protein CASSLMEGGYTF. The V call is TRBV19, the J call TRBJ1-2; D gene unclear. CDR3 length equals 12 residues. Per the germline V gene, CDR1 is LNHDA and CDR2 is SQIVND (reference sequence). V lost 5 bases, J lost 8 bases, and 12 bases lay in between.

The chain recombines TRBV6-1 with TRBJ1-1; D might be TRBD1 (6 bases). Trimming took 6 bases from V and 5 from J, leaving 16 bases between them. The CDR3 contains 14 residues. Germline CDR1 is MNHNS and CDR2 is SASEGT. The CDR3 spells CASSLKGVQTEAFF. The CDR3 DNA follows: TGTGCCAGCAGCCTAAAGGGGGTACAGACTGAAGCTTTCTTT.

This chain connects TRBV30 to TRBJ2-1, with 11 bases identical to TRBD1. Trimming took 5 bases from V and 8 from J; bases not matched to a gene: 5. The CDR3 consists of 13 residues. CDR1 is GTSNPN, CDR2 SVGIG, per germline (reference sequence). As DNA, the CDR3 is TGTGCCTGGGGGGACAGGGGGAACGATGAGCAGTTCTTC. This encodes CAWGDRGNDEQFF.

J is TRBJ1-2 and V is TRBV28; 11 nucleotides align to TRBD1. This CDR3 comprises 14 residues. Germline-derived CDR1 and CDR2 are MDHEN and SYDVKM. J lost 3 bases, V lost 6 bases, and 3 bases had no gene match. The CDR3 sequence is CASSPGQGDYGYTF. CDR3 coding DNA: TGTGCCAGCAGCCCGGGACAGGGGGACTATGGCTACACCTTC.

This clone was counted once. The chain links TRBV6-4 to TRBJ1-2, with 10 nucleotides matching TRBD1. Germline V gene lookup returns CDR1 MRHNA and CDR2 SNTAGT. The CDR3 consists of 16 residues. The V segment lost 4 bases and the J segment 4 bases; nucleotides outside the gene matches: 9. CDR3 loop: CASSAPRDRGGYGYTF. CDR3 nucleotide sequence: TGTGCCAGCAGTGCCCCCCGGGACAGGGGAGGCTATGGCTACACCTTC.

The chain joins TRBV5-4 to TRBJ2-2; D possibly corresponds to TRBD1 (6 bases). Per germline, CDR1 SGHNT and CDR2 YYREEE (reference sequence). This CDR3 region has 15 residues. Trimming cost V 4 bases and J 2 bases, with 12 bases left between them. This CDR3 is CASSPLDSNTGELFF. Written as DNA, the CDR3 is TGTGCCAGCAGCCCTCTGGACAGTAACACCGGGGAGCTGTTTTTT.

This chain links TRBV6-6 with TRBJ1-5; TRBD1 might be the D (5 bases). The length of the CDR3 is 12 residues. Per germline, CDR1 MNHNY and CDR2 SVGAGI (reference sequence). The V gene lost 6 bases and the J gene lost 7 bases, with 10 bases spanning the gap. This CDR3 is CASRQGQQPQHF. CDR3 coding DNA: TGTGCCAGCAGGCAGGGCCAGCAGCCCCAGCATTTT.

This chain connects TRBV6-5 to TRBJ2-7; 8 bases are a match to TRBD1. The germline gives CDR1 MNHEY, CDR2 SVGAGI. J lost 4 bases, V lost 0 bases, and 5 bases had no gene match. The CDR3 contains 15 residues. The CDR3 is CASSYSGTGLYEQYF. In DNA, the CDR3 is TGTGCCAGCAGTTACTCCGGGACAGGCCTATACGAGCAGTACTTC.

The chain has TRBV6-4 and TRBJ2-3; 11 bases match TRBD1. V was pared by 0 bases and J by 6 bases, with 8 bases of the junction left unmatched. Germline-derived CDR1 and CDR2 are MRHNA and SNTAGT. The CDR3 is 17 amino acids. In DNA, the CDR3 is TGTGCCAGCAGTGACTCCGGGGGGACAGGGGGTCGCGATACGCAGTATTTT. Protein sequence: CASSDSGGTGGRDTQYF.

The V call is TRBV28, the J call TRBJ2-3, with D unclear. V lost 6 bases and J 9 bases, leaving 16 bases between the germline ends. Germline V gene sequence: CDR1 MDHEN, CDR2 SYDVKM. CDR3 length: 13 residues. The CDR3 DNA sequence: TGTGCCAGCAGCTCCACTCCAGTCGTGACGCAGTATTTT. Its protein is CASSSTPVVTQYF. The complete variable domain, with remaining parts taken from reference TRBV28 and TRBJ2-3, reads DVKVTQSSRYLVKRTGEKVFLECVQDMDHENMFWYRQDPGLGLRLIYFSYDVKMKEKGDIPEGYSVSREKKERFSLILESASTNQTSMYLCASSSTPVVTQYFGPGTRLTVL.